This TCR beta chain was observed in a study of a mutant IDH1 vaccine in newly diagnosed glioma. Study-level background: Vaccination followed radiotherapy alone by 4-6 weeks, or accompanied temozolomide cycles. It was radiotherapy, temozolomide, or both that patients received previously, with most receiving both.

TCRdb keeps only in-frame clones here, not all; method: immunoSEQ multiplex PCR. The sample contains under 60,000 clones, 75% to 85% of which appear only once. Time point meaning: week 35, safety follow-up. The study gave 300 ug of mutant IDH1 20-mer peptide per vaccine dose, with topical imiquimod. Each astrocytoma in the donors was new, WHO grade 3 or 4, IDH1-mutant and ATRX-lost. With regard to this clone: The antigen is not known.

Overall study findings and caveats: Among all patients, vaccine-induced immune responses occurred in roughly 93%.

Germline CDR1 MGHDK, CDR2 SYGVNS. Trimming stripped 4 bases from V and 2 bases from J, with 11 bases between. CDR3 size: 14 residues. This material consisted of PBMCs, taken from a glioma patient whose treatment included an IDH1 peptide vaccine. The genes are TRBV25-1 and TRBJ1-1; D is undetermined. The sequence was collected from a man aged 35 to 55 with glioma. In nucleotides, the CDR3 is TGTGCCAGCAGTGTGGCAGGAGCAAACACTGAAGCTTTCTTT. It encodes CASSVAGANTEAFF.